This TCR beta chain derives from a study of blood T cell repertoires in COVID-19. Study-wide background: COVID-19 samples, acute and convalescent, were from the United States, Italy and Spain.

The CDR3 length is 16 residues. CDR1 and CDR2 from the germline V gene are LNHDA and SQIVND (reference sequence). The germline V and J ends were trimmed by 1 base and 0 bases, with 12 bases remaining between them. Methods used by the authors: Cell counts per sample came from amplifying reference gene primers. Sequenced by immunoSEQ multiplex PCR; TCRdb stores in-frame clones only, minus some. V, J and clone size are those of that table, while D and trimming were read from the DNA. The sample includes a few hundred thousand clones, about 85% of them seen just once. The clonotype comes from a woman in her 50s who had recovered from COVID-19. V usage is TRBV19 and J usage is TRBJ1-1, with a weak D call TRBD1 (6 bases). Sequencing was done on a sample of PBMCs or T cells enriched from blood (not recorded which). This CDR3 reads CASSIGGGRLNTEAFF. CDR3 DNA: TGTGCCAGTAGTATAGGAGGGGGACGGCTGAACACTGAAGCTTTCTTT.